This T cell receptor beta chain comes out of a study of T-cell memory formation after mild COVID-19. Study overall: Clustering of TCRs was largely donor specific.

Germline V CDR1 and CDR2: SGDLS, YYNGEE. The CDR3 consists of 15 residues. Trimming cost V 0 bases and J 4 bases, with 13 bases left between them. UMIs and sample barcodes were carried by the TCR alpha and TCR beta cDNA libraries that 5'RACE produced using constant-segment primers. TCRdb fed the 5' RACE reads into MiXCR, producing one record per CDR3 protein. The sample lists 470,000 or so distinct CDR3 sequences; 15% to 20% were seen once. There are a few counts of this clonotype. The receptor's source is a man aged 18 to 29 who had mild COVID-19 (a few samples of this study predate the infection). Cell type and time point are not known. Sequenced sample: PBMCs or a T cell subset sorted from them (not recorded which). V usage is TRBV9 and J usage is TRBJ2-5, with D tentatively TRBD2 (6 bases). The CDR3 DNA follows: TGTGCCAGCAGCGTAGGCCGACGCGGGGCAGAGACCCAGTACTTC. This codes for CASSVGRRGAETQYF.